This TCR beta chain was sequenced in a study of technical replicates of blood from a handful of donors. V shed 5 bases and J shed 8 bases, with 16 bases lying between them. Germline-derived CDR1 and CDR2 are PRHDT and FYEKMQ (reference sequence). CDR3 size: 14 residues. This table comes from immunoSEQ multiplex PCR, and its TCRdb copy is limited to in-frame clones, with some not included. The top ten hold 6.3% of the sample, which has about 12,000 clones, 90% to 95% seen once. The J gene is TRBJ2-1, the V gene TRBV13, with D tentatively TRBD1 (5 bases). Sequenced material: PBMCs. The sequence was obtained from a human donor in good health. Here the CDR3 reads CASSPRVKRDEQFF. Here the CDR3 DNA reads TGTGCCAGCAGCCCCAGGGTAAAAAGGGATGAGCAGTTCTTC.